The 32 T cell receptor beta chains reported below all come from one sample, sequenced in a study of kidney transplant recipient with SARS-CoV-2 infection. TCRdb reprocessed the reads with MiXCR, giving one entry per CDR3 protein. The sample shows 200,000 to 300,000 distinct CDR3 sequences, 29% of them seen only once. Specimen: a blood sample, collected at baseline and on roughly day 110 from a kidney transplant recipient. The origin of the receptors is a young adult male patient who had COVID-19 and was a kidney transplant recipient. Some of the T cells might come from the graft donor.

Comment on this clonotype: Possible read error: a much larger clone is one base away. This chain joins TRBV11-3 and TRBJ2-4; D is ambiguous. The J call is doubtful: the DNA matches TRBJ1-2 better. Germline V gene data show CDR1 as SGHNT and CDR2 as YENEEA. This CDR3 comprises 17 residues. DNA of the CDR3: TGTGCCAGCAGCATTATGTGCGATCTCGGAAAGACCTGTGGCTACACCTTC. It encodes CASSIMCDLGKTCGYTF.

In this sample, this clonotype turned up many times. The chain links TRBV4-1 to TRBJ2-2, with 10 bases matching TRBD2. The junction had 4 bases not matched to a gene; V was cut back by 4 bases and J by 5 bases. The CDR3 has 15 residues. Germline V gives CDR1 MGHRA, CDR2 YSYEKL. DNA of the CDR3: TGCGCCAGCAGCCGGAGCGGGGGGGAAACCGGGGAGCTGTTTTTT. This encodes CASSRSGGETGELFF.

This clonotype was detected many times. The V and J genes are TRBV2 and TRBJ1-3; maybe TRBD1 (6 bases). The CDR3 runs 14 residues. With 7 bases removed from V and 4 bases from J, the gap between germline ends came to 14 bases. Germline CDR1 and CDR2: SNHLY and FYNNEI. CDR3 in DNA: TGTGCCAGCATGGGACAACCTACCGGAAACACCATATATTTT. It yields the protein CASMGQPTGNTIYF. The full variable domain, its missing parts supplied by reference TRBV2 and TRBJ1-3, is EPEVTQTPSHQVTQMGQEVILRCVPISNHLYFYWYRQILGQKVEFLVSFYNNEISEKSEIFDDQFSVERPDGSNFTLKIRSTKLEDSAMYFCASMGQPTGNTIYFGEGSWLTVV.

Remarks on this clonotype: A much larger clone is a single base away; this may be a read error. The J gene is TRBJ1-2, the V gene TRBV27; D possibly corresponds to TRBD1 (6 bases). Trimming shortened V by 8 bases and J by 5 bases, and 18 bases separated the two germline ends. The germline gives CDR1 MNHEY, CDR2 SMNVEV (reference sequence). CDR3 length: 14 amino acids. This CDR3 is CASGLSGVEYGYTF. Here the CDR3 DNA reads TGTGCCAGCGGCCTATCAGGGGTAGAGTATGGCTACACCTTC.

This clonotype was detected a few times. The chain recombines TRBV7-9 with TRBJ2-1; D ambiguous. The CDR3 sequence is 12 residues long. V lost 7 bases and J lost 7, with 11 bases in between. Per the germline V gene, CDR1 is SEHNR and CDR2 is FQNEAQ (reference sequence). The CDR3 coding sequence is TGTGCCAGCACCCAGTCTCCGAATGAGCAGTTCTTC. The encoded protein is CASTQSPNEQFF.

This clonotype occurred many times. The genes are TRBV20-1 and TRBJ1-2, with D uncertain. Trimming left V 4 bases short and J 4 bases short, with 22 bases between. The germline V gene has CDR1 DFQATT and CDR2 SNEGSKA (reference sequence). The CDR3 has 16 residues. CDR3 sequence: CSAIYALFRKTYGYTF. For the CDR3, the DNA is TGCAGTGCTATCTACGCGCTGTTTCGAAAGACCTATGGCTACACCTTC.

This clonotype was counted many times. The chain carries TRBV5-4 and TRBJ1-6, with 8 bases that match TRBD1. CDR1 and CDR2 (germline): SGHNT, YYREEE (reference sequence). CDR3 size: 16 residues. Losses at the gene ends were 5 bases for V and 5 bases for J; bases not matched to a gene: 9. CDR3 in amino acids: CASRYAGQGHNSPLHF. CDR3 sequence (DNA): TGTGCCAGCAGATACGCTGGACAGGGCCATAATTCACCCCTCCACTTT.

This clonotype was counted ten times or more. The chain employs TRBV15 and TRBJ2-7; either TRBD1 or TRBD2 may fit D (5 bases each). The germline gives CDR1 LNHNV, CDR2 YYDKDF (reference sequence). The V end lost 1 base, the J end lost 5 bases, and 9 bases lay between the germline ends. The CDR3 length is 13 residues. CDR3 protein: CATSRGGVDEQYF. In nucleotides, the CDR3 is TGTGCCACCAGCAGAGGAGGGGTAGACGAGCAGTACTTC.

This clonotype occurred a few times. The chain couples TRBV27 to TRBJ2-3; D may correspond to TRBD1 or TRBD2 (5 bases each). Germline V gene data show CDR1 as MNHEY and CDR2 as SMNVEV (reference sequence). Trimming shortened V by 4 bases and J by 2 bases, and 10 bases separated the two germline ends. The CDR3 totals 14 residues. For the CDR3, the DNA is TGTGCCAGCAGTTCAAGGGACCTCACAGATACGCAGTATTTT. Translation: CASSSRDLTDTQYF.

This clonotype has only a few counts. The DNA of the CDR3 is TGTGCCAGATTCACCCCAGTGGTGAGAAAGACCTATGGCTACACCTTC. It specifies CARFTPVVRKTYGYTF. The chain joins TRBV5-3 to TRBJ1-2; D remains unclear. TRBV5-3 is treated as an ORF (open reading frame) with a function not yet certain. Deletions cut 7 bases from V and 4 bases from J, with 23 bases between. The CDR3 sequence is 16 residues long.

The chain uses TRBV10-1 and TRBJ1-2; D gene uncertain. V shed 5 bases and J shed 4 bases, with 23 bases lying between them. The CDR3 has 17 residues. The germline V gene has CDR1 WNHNN and CDR2 SYGVQD (reference sequence). The CDR3 DNA reads TGCGCCAGCAGTCAGGACGTAAGATCGCGAAAGACCTATGGCTACACCTTC. Protein: CASSQDVRSRKTYGYTF.

The table lists this clonotype with many counts. One end of the junction varies from germline; a read error may be responsible. Here the CDR3 reads CASSLDGGPGYEQYF. In DNA form, the CDR3 reads TGTGCCAGCAGCCTAGATGGTGGGCCGGGTTACGAGCAGTACTTC. V usage is TRBV11-2 and J usage is TRBJ2-7; D is unresolved. Germline-derived CDR1 and CDR2 are SGHAT and FQNNGV. The CDR3 has 15 residues.

Details on this clonotype: This may stem from a read error, because a much larger clone lies one nucleotide away. V gene TRBV7-6 combines with J gene TRBJ2-7; 7 nucleotides align to TRBD2. The CDR3 extends over 16 amino acids. Germline assignment: CDR1 SGHVS and CDR2 FNYEAQ. CDR3 sequence reads: CASSLAPPAGAYEQYF. CDR3 bases: TGTGCCAGCAGTTTAGCCCCACCTGCGGGGGCCTACGAGCAGTACTTC.

The chain recombines TRBV7-8 with TRBJ2-7, with 8 bases that match TRBD2. Germline V CDR1 and CDR2: SGHVS, FQNEAQ. This CDR3 has 13 residues. Trimming at V came to 4 bases and at J to 6 bases, leaving 5 bases not matched to a gene. The CDR3 here is CASSSREGCEQYF. CDR3 bases: TGTGCCAGCAGCTCCCGGGAGGGGTGCGAGCAGTACTTC.

Concerning this clonotype: A clone one base away is much larger, so this may be a read error. The rearrangement uses TRBV9 and TRBJ1-2; D call uncertain. The CDR3 is 13 amino acids. Germline assignment: CDR1 SGDLS and CDR2 YYNGEE. This CDR3 is CAGSVDLTGTTTF. CDR3 sequence (DNA): TGTGCCGGCAGCGTAGACCTGACGGGAACTACAACCTTC. The full variable domain, completed using reference TRBV9 and TRBJ1-2, is DSGVTQTPKHLITATGQRVTLRCSPRSGDLSVYWYQQSLDQGLQFLIQYYNGEERAKGNILERFSAQQFPDLHSELNLSSLELGDSALYFCAGSVDLTGTTTFGSGTRLTVV.

The genes are TRBV5-1 and TRBJ1-4; no reliable D call. This CDR3 is built from 14 residues. Per germline, CDR1 SGHRS and CDR2 YFSETQ. V was pared by 4 bases and J by 6 bases, with 13 bases between. The CDR3 nucleotides are TGCGCCAGCAGCCTGACCCGACGGGATGAAAAACTGTTTTTT. It codes for CASSLTRRDEKLFF.

At least ten counts were recorded for this clonotype. The chain carries TRBV7-2 and TRBJ1-2; D is uncertain. The germline V and J ends were trimmed by 4 bases and 4 bases, with 7 bases remaining between them. This CDR3 comprises 12 residues. CDR1 and CDR2 (germline): SGHTA, FQGNSA. CDR3 region: CASSYGSYGYTF. The CDR3, as DNA: TGTGCCAGCAGCTATGGGTCCTATGGCTACACCTTC.

This clonotype was counted ten times or more. This chain connects TRBV21-1 to TRBJ1-4. TRBV21-1 corresponds to a pseudogene. The CDR3 runs 18 residues. The chain's CDR3 is CASSPQVGGIPWNEKLFF. As DNA, the CDR3 is TGTGCCAGCAGCCCTCAGGTGGGAGGGATCCCTTGGAATGAAAAACTGTTTTTT.

This clonotype has at least ten counts. The chain uses TRBV21-1 and TRBJ2-3; the tabulated D call, TRBD1, remains unverified against the DNA. TRBV21-1 is a pseudogene. This CDR3 has 16 residues. The CDR3 spells CASSKAGQDPTDTQYF. Written as DNA, the CDR3 is TGTGCCAGCAGCAAAGCGGGACAGGACCCCACAGATACGCAGTATTTT.

V and J are TRBV20-1 and TRBJ2-2, with 8 bases identical to TRBD2. The germline gives CDR1 DFQATT, CDR2 SNEGSKA (reference sequence). CDR3 length: 14 amino acids. V gave up 0 bases and J gave up 4 bases; unmatched junction bases: 1. The chain's CDR3 is CSARDGLATGELFF. The CDR3, as DNA: TGCAGTGCTAGAGACGGACTAGCCACCGGGGAGCTGTTTTTT.

This clonotype was seen many times. The chain has TRBV4-2 and TRBJ2-3; 10 bases are shared with TRBD2. J gave up 9 bases and V 1 base, and 7 bases lay outside the gene matches. Germline values: CDR1 LGHNA, CDR2 YNFKEQ. The CDR3 covers 15 residues. In DNA, the CDR3 is TGTGCCAGCAGCCAAGGCAGCGGGAGGGCCGAGACGCAGTATTTT. This gives the protein CASSQGSGRAETQYF.

The CDR3 region is CSARSVPGPIINEQFF. CDR3 nucleotide sequence: TGCAGTGCTAGATCCGTTCCGGGACCTATTATCAATGAGCAGTTCTTC. The chain has TRBV20-1 and TRBJ2-1, with D possibly called TRBD1 or TRBD2 (5 bases each). Deletions cut 2 bases from V and 6 bases from J, with 20 bases between. There are 16 residues in the CDR3. Per the germline V gene, CDR1 is DFQATT and CDR2 is SNEGSKA (reference sequence).

In this sample, this clonotype turned up many times. This chain joins TRBV20-1 and TRBJ1-2; no reliable D call. The germline V gene has CDR1 DFQATT and CDR2 SNEGSKA (reference sequence). The CDR3 is made up of 16 amino acids. V gave up 4 bases and J gave up 4 bases, with 22 bases separating them. CDR3 sequence: CSAIYVLFRKTYGYTF. CDR3 nucleotide sequence: TGCAGTGCTATTTACGTGCTGTTTCGAAAGACCTATGGCTACACCTTC.

Comments on this clonotype: A read error is possible here, since a much larger clone lies one base away. The V gene is TRBV12-3 or TRBV12-4, the J gene TRBJ2-7; D is ambiguous. Trimming cost V 11 bases and J 6 bases, with 17 bases left between them. This CDR3 spans 12 amino acids. The CDR3 nucleotides read TGTGCCTCGATAGGCGGATTGAGCGAGCAGTACTTC. Its protein is CASIGGLSEQYF.

This clonotype was found a few times. A read error may be the cause here, since a much bigger clone is one base away. V gene TRBV6-8 combines with J gene TRBJ1-2; no firm D call. This CDR3 has 17 residues. V lost 4 bases and J 4 bases, leaving 22 bases between the germline ends. Germline CDR1 reads MNHGY; CDR2 reads SAAAGT. CDR3 region: CASSFERRPRKTYGYTF. As DNA, the CDR3 is TGTGCCAGCAGTTTTGAGAGACGCCCTAGAAAGACCTATGGCTACACCTTC.

In this sample, this clonotype turned up many times. The V gene is TRBV5-1, the J gene TRBJ1-2, with D unresolved. This CDR3 is 14 amino acids long. Germline V gene data show CDR1 as SGHRS and CDR2 as YFSETQ. Trimming removed 4 bases from V and 4 bases from J, with 14 bases in between. CDR3 coding DNA: TGCGCCAGCAGCCCTGGTTTGGGTGGCTATGGCTACACCTTC. It encodes CASSPGLGGYGYTF.

Comment on this clonotype: Possible read error: a much larger clone is one base away. The genes are TRBV28 and TRBJ1-6; maybe TRBD1 (5 bases). The CDR3 totals 14 residues. The germline CDR1 and CDR2 sequences are MDHEN and SYDVKM. Here the CDR3 reads CTSSLLGGGSPLHF. The CDR3 DNA sequence: TGTACCAGCAGTTTACTGGGGGGAGGTTCACCCCTCCACTTT.

This clonotype was recorded at least ten times. This rearrangement joins TRBV2 to TRBJ2-7; 8 bases line up with TRBD2. This CDR3 has 12 residues. CDR1 and CDR2 (germline): SNHLY, FYNNEI. The ends lost 8 bases at V and 3 bases at J; junction bases unmatched: 3. The CDR3: CASRTSGYEQYF. The CDR3 DNA is TGTGCCAGCCGTACTAGCGGCTACGAGCAGTACTTC.

This clonotype was detected ten times or more. The CDR3 region has the DNA TGTGCCAGCAGCTTAGCCATGAACACTGAAGCTTTCTTT. This gives the protein CASSLAMNTEAFF. This rearrangement joins TRBV7-2 to TRBJ1-1; no definite D call. V lost 0 bases and J lost 0, with 2 bases in between. This CDR3 is 13 amino acids long. Germline V gives CDR1 SGHTA, CDR2 FQGNSA.

This clonotype was detected ten times or more. V is TRBV30 and J is TRBJ1-5; maybe TRBD1 (6 bases). Germline assignment: CDR1 GTSNPN and CDR2 SVGIG (reference sequence). This CDR3 spans 15 amino acids. Trimming left V 1 base short and J 2 bases short, with 12 bases between. The CDR3 DNA sequence: TGTGCCTGGAGTGCTGACAGGTTTGGCAATCAGCCCCAGCATTTT. It codes for CAWSADRFGNQPQHF.

The chain couples TRBV6-2 or TRBV6-3 to TRBJ2-1; D is undetermined. Trimming left V 3 bases short and J 7 bases short, with 7 bases between. The CDR3 loop spans 12 amino acids. Germline V gene sequence: CDR1 MNHEY, CDR2 SVGEGT. Here the CDR3 DNA reads TGTGCCAGCAGTTATGTCGGTAATGAGCAGTTCTTC. It encodes CASSYVGNEQFF.

This clonotype appeared many times. J is TRBJ1-2 and V is TRBV5-6; perhaps TRBD1 as D (5 bases). The CDR3 has 13 amino acids. Germline V gives CDR1 SGHDT, CDR2 YYEEEE. V was shortened by 0 bases and J by 4 bases, with 7 bases between the two germline ends. For the CDR3, the DNA is TGTGCCAGCAGCTTGGAGCAGGGCTATGGCTACACCTTC. Translating gives CASSLEQGYGYTF.